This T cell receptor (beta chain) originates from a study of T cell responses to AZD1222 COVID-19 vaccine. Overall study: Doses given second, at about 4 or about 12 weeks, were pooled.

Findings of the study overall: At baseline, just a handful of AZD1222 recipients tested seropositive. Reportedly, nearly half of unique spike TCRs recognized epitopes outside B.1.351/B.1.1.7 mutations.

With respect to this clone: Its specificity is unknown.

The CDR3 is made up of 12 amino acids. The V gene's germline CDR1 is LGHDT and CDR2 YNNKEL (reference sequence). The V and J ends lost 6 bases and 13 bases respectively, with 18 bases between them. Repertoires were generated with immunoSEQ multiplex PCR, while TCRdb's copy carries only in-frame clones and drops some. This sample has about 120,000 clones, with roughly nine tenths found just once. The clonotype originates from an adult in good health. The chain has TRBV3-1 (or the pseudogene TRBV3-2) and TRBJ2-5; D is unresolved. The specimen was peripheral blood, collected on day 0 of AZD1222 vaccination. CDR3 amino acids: CASRDVSRELYF. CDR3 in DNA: TGTGCCAGCAGAGATGTCTCCCGCGAGTTGTACTTC.